This record concerns one T cell receptor beta chain sequence. These data are taken from a study of patients and donors after allogeneic stem cell transplantation. The germline CDR1 and CDR2 sequences are SGHRS and YFSETQ. The CDR3 is 14 residues long. Trimming took 1 base from V and 2 from J; bases not matched to a gene: 3. TCRdb used MiXCR to reprocess the RT-PCR reads, holding one entry per CDR3 protein. Of a few hundred thousand distinct CDR3 sequences detected, around 14% appear once; the ten largest clones hold 11%. The source of this sequence is a human donor who was either an allogeneic HSCT recipient or a stem cell or donor lymphocyte infusion donor (not recorded which). It is not recorded whose cells these are; they may come from a transplant donor. The chain recombines TRBV5-1 with TRBJ2-7; 7 bases are shared with TRBD1. The sample comprised blood, either unsorted or a sorted T cell fraction (not recorded which). The CDR3, as DNA: TGCGCCAGCAGCTTGAGGGACAGAGCCTACGAGCAGTACTTC. Translating gives CASSLRDRAYEQYF.